This T cell receptor (beta chain) was profiled in a study of T cell responses to AZD1222 COVID-19 vaccine. Study findings and constraints: White British donors predominated, females outnumbered males, and clonal diversity was possibly underestimated. Increased Spike-specific TCR breadth and depth were observed after two AZD1222 doses. Spike-wide coverage was observed for vaccine-associated CD4 TCRs, with dominant responses at 160-218 and 743-854.

CDR3 size: 12 residues. In germline, CDR1 is SGHNT, CDR2 YENEEA. Trimming removed 1 base at V and 9 bases at J, with 9 bases between. Sequencing was performed with immunoSEQ multiplex PCR; in TCRdb, only in-frame clones are kept and a portion is missing. The table records approximately 74,000 clones, about 85% of them present only once. Note on this clone: Its antigen is unidentified.

Researchers grouped second doses given at about 4 or about 12 weeks into one pool. Sequenced here: peripheral blood, sampled 28 days after the second AZD1222 dose. The rearrangement uses TRBV11-3 and TRBJ2-5; perhaps D is TRBD1 or TRBD2 (5 bases each). The source of this sequence is an adult who received the AZD1222 COVID-19 vaccine. The CDR3 DNA is TGTGCCAGCAGCTTAGGTGTGGGGGCCCAGTACTTC. It yields the protein CASSLGVGAQYF.